These 26 T cell receptor beta chains originate from one sample sequenced in a study of T-cell reconstitution after alpha-beta-depleted transplantation in children. Unique molecular identifiers were used to barcode this TCRbeta library. MiXCR, applied by TCRdb to the PCR reads, yields one record per CDR3 protein. Among over 150,000 distinct CDR3 sequences listed, under 8.5% were seen once. The specimen was PBMCs, collected before TCRalphabeta/CD19-depleted stem cell transplant. These TCRs come from a boy younger than 10 with acute lymphoblastic leukemia, due to receive a stem cell transplant.

This clonotype occurred a few times. This chain uses TRBV7-2 with TRBJ2-1, with 11 bases fitting TRBD2. The CDR3 totals 17 residues. V lost 0 bases, J lost 3 bases, and 4 bases stayed unmatched. Germline V gene data show CDR1 as SGHTA and CDR2 as FQGNSA. CDR3 sequence reads: CASSLAATSGNYNEQFF. DNA of the CDR3: TGTGCCAGCAGCTTAGCGGCGACTAGCGGGAACTACAATGAGCAGTTCTTC.

At least ten counts were recorded for this clonotype. This chain uses TRBV5-1 with TRBJ2-1, with a possible D match to TRBD2 (5 bases). V lost 5 bases, J lost 8 bases, and 14 bases lay in between. The CDR3 spans 13 residues. Germline V CDR1 and CDR2: SGHRS, YFSETQ. The CDR3 here is CASSGGLRDEQFF. CDR3 bases: TGCGCCAGCAGTGGAGGTCTACGGGATGAGCAGTTCTTC.

The chain links TRBV7-6 to TRBJ2-7, with 8 bases that match TRBD2. Trimming removed 5 bases from V and 1 base from J; junction bases left unmatched: 10. Germline V gene data show CDR1 as SGHVS and CDR2 as FNYEAQ. This CDR3 spans 16 amino acids. The CDR3 is CASSPRAGGASYEQYF. The DNA of the CDR3 is TGTGCCAGCAGCCCCAGGGCGGGGGGCGCATCCTACGAGCAGTACTTC.

The sample holds many counts of this clonotype. The chain carries TRBV20-1 and TRBJ2-1, with 8 bases matching TRBD1. Germline-derived CDR1 and CDR2 are DFQATT and SNEGSKA (reference sequence). The CDR3 length is 12 residues. V was clipped by 7 bases and J by 13 bases; unmatched bases: 12. The CDR3 region is CSEMGQAGSQFF. The CDR3 nucleotides are TGCAGTGAAATGGGACAGGCGGGGAGCCAGTTCTTC.

This clonotype occurred many times. The chain joins TRBV29-1 to TRBJ2-5; TRBD2 matches at 8 bases. Per germline, CDR1 SQVTM and CDR2 ANQGSEA. This CDR3 is 12 amino acids long. V shed 7 bases and J 5 bases; nucleotides not matched to a gene: 6. The CDR3 nucleotides are TGCAGCGCCGGGGGGGGGCTGGAGACCCAGTACTTC. This codes for CSAGGGLETQYF.

This clonotype was recorded many times. V usage is TRBV19 and J usage is TRBJ2-3; D perhaps matches TRBD1 (6 bases). Trimming cost V 8 bases and J 0 bases, with 12 bases left between them. The CDR3 is 14 residues long. Germline V CDR1 and CDR2: LNHDA, SQIVND (reference sequence). The CDR3 protein is CASGDTFSTDTQYF. CDR3 coding DNA: TGTGCCAGTGGGGACACCTTTAGCACAGATACGCAGTATTTT.

This clonotype was seen ten or more times. The V and J genes are TRBV28 and TRBJ1-2, with a weak D call TRBD1 (5 bases). Germline CDR1 is MDHEN and CDR2 is SYDVKM. The CDR3 covers 15 residues. Trimming cost V 6 bases and J 2 bases, with 16 bases left between them. CDR3 loop: CASSPTVAGNYGYTF. DNA for the CDR3: TGTGCCAGCAGCCCCACCGTGGCAGGGAACTATGGCTACACCTTC.

This clonotype was counted at least ten times. J is TRBJ2-7 and V is TRBV20-1; 9 bases line up with TRBD2. The CDR3 has 17 amino acids. V shed 0 bases and J 3 bases; nucleotides not matched to a gene: 12. Germline V lookup: CDR1 DFQATT, CDR2 SNEGSKA (reference sequence). This CDR3 is CSARDPTAGGLHYEQYF. The CDR3 nucleotides are TGCAGTGCTAGAGATCCGACCGCGGGGGGGCTGCACTACGAGCAGTACTTC.

This clonotype was counted between two and nine times. The CDR3 nucleotides read TGTGCCAGCAGCCCGCCCGACAGGGGTGCGTATGGCTACACCTTC. Its translation: CASSPPDRGAYGYTF. The V call is TRBV7-2, the J call TRBJ1-2; 8 bases are a match to TRBD1. Looked up from germline, CDR1 is SGHTA and CDR2 is FQGNSA. The CDR3 sequence is 15 residues long. V gave up 5 bases and J gave up 5 bases; unmatched junction bases: 10.

This clonotype appeared once. A single base separates this from a much larger clone, so it may be a read error. CDR3 nucleotide sequence: TGCAGTGCTACCTTAATAGTAGCGACTTACAATGAGCAGTTCTTC. Translated, it gives CSATLIVATYNEQFF. This rearrangement joins TRBV20-1 to TRBJ2-1; D is possibly TRBD2 (5 bases). Trimming shortened V by 4 bases and J by 4 bases, and 17 bases separated the two germline ends. The CDR3 totals 15 residues. Looked up from germline, CDR1 is DFQATT and CDR2 is SNEGSKA (reference sequence).

This clonotype was observed at least ten times. The chain uses TRBV5-1 and TRBJ2-3; D not resolved. Germline V CDR1 and CDR2: SGHRS, YFSETQ. Trimming removed 3 bases from V and 0 bases from J, with 14 bases in between. This CDR3 contains 16 residues. In nucleotides, the CDR3 is TGCGCCAGCAGCTCGGTACCAGGTATTAGCACAGATACGCAGTATTTT. Translating it yields CASSSVPGISTDTQYF. Filled out from reference TRBV5-1 and TRBJ2-3, the complete variable domain reads KAGVTQTPRYLIKTRGQQVTLSCSPISGHRSVSWYQQTPGQGLQFLFEYFSETQRNKGNFPGRFSGRQFSNSRSEMNVSTLELGDSALYLCASSSVPGISTDTQYFGPGTRLTVL.

The sample holds many counts of this clonotype. The rearrangement uses TRBV9 and TRBJ2-1; 10 bases agree with TRBD1. From germline, CDR1 is SGDLS and CDR2 YYNGEE. Trimming at V came to 3 bases and at J to 5 bases, leaving 5 bases not matched to a gene. This CDR3 is built from 15 residues. As DNA, the CDR3 is TGTGCCAGCAGCGGCCGGGACAGGGGCCACAATGAGCAGTTCTTC. Amino acid sequence: CASSGRDRGHNEQFF.

This clonotype was observed at least ten times. The V call is TRBV11-2, the J call TRBJ1-1, with TRBD1 matching over 8 bases. The CDR3 runs 14 residues. V lost 3 bases to trimming and J lost 3 bases; unmatched junction nucleotides: 3. Per the germline V gene, CDR1 is SGHAT and CDR2 is FQNNGV. For the CDR3, the DNA is TGTGCCAGCAGCTTTGGACAGGGCGACACTGAAGCTTTCTTT. Translating it yields CASSFGQGDTEAFF.

This chain connects TRBV18 to TRBJ1-1; D is unresolved. The CDR3 spans 12 residues. Germline CDR1 is KGHSH and CDR2 is LQKENI. V was pared by 5 bases and J by 1 base, with 5 bases between. This CDR3 is CASSKTNTEAFF. CDR3 in DNA: TGTGCCAGCTCAAAAACGAACACTGAAGCTTTCTTT. The full variable domain, with the rest looked up from reference TRBV18 and TRBJ1-1, is NAGVMQNPRHLVRRRGQEARLRCSPMKGHSHVYWYRQLPEEGLKFMVYLQKENIIDESGMPKERFSAEFPKEGPSILRIQQVVRGDSAAYFCASSKTNTEAFFGQGTRLTVV.

This clonotype was observed a handful of times. This rearrangement joins TRBV28 to TRBJ1-4; tentative D call: TRBD1 (6 bases). V dropped 2 bases and J dropped 3 bases, with 10 bases sitting between them. Germline CDR1 reads MDHEN; CDR2 reads SYDVKM. This CDR3 region has 15 residues. In DNA form, the CDR3 reads TGTGCCAGCAGTTTAGGGGGGGCAGCTAATGAAAAACTGTTTTTT. Encoded protein: CASSLGGAANEKLFF.

The chain links TRBV20-1 to TRBJ2-2, with 15 bases aligning to TRBD2. With 5 bases clipped from V and 6 bases from J, the junction kept 19 bases outside the gene matches. CDR1 and CDR2 from the germline V gene are DFQATT and SNEGSKA (reference sequence). The CDR3 sequence is 20 residues long. CDR3 sequence: CSAEALNAGTSGGWAGELFF. CDR3 DNA sequence: TGCAGTGCTGAGGCCCTCAATGCCGGGACTAGCGGGGGGTGGGCCGGGGAGCTGTTTTTT.

DNA of the CDR3: TGCGCCAGCAGCCCACAGGTGAACTATGGCTACACCTTC. Its translation is CASSPQVNYGYTF. This rearrangement joins TRBV10-2 to TRBJ1-2, with D tentatively TRBD1 (5 bases). Germline CDR1 reads WSHSY; CDR2 reads SAAADI. The CDR3 totals 13 residues. V was clipped by 6 bases and J by 2 bases, with 10 bases between them.

This clonotype turned up a few times. The chain carries TRBV15 and TRBJ2-1, with D tentatively TRBD1 or TRBD2 (5 bases each). The germline V gene encodes CDR1 LNHNV and CDR2 YYDKDF (reference sequence). This CDR3 has 16 amino acids. V lost 1 base, J lost 7 bases, and 17 bases lay in between. The CDR3 DNA sequence: TGTGCCACCAGCAGAGCGAGGGGCGCAGGGTCTAATGAGCAGTTCTTC. Translating it yields CATSRARGAGSNEQFF.

This rearrangement joins TRBV6-2 or TRBV6-3 to TRBJ1-2, with TRBD1 matching 7 bases. CDR1 and CDR2 (germline): MNHEY, SVGEGT. Trimming took 0 bases from V and 0 from J; bases not matched to a gene: 4. The CDR3 runs 16 residues. For the CDR3, the DNA is TGTGCCAGCAGTTACTCGAGCGGGACAGCTAACTATGGCTACACCTTC. This translates into CASSYSSGTANYGYTF.

This clonotype showed up many times. The V call is TRBV10-3, the J call TRBJ2-7, with D maybe TRBD1 (6 bases). This CDR3 is built from 15 residues. V was shortened by 2 bases and J by 2 bases, with 13 bases between the two germline ends. Germline CDR1 and CDR2: ENHRY and SYGVKD. The CDR3 sequence is CAISEDQDSTYEQYF. In nucleotides, the CDR3 is TGTGCCATCAGTGAGGATCAGGACAGCACCTACGAGCAGTACTTC.

This clonotype was observed many times. V usage is TRBV6-2 or TRBV6-3 and J usage is TRBJ2-1; 11 bases fit TRBD2. The CDR3 loop spans 18 amino acids. Germline V CDR1 and CDR2: MNHEY, SVGEGT. Trimming at V came to 0 bases and at J to 4 bases, leaving 8 bases not matched to a gene. CDR3 nucleotides: TGTGCCAGCAGTTACTCACCCCCTAGCGGGGGGATTTACAATGAGCAGTTCTTC. It is translated as CASSYSPPSGGIYNEQFF.

The rearrangement uses TRBV29-1 and TRBJ2-7; 11 bases line up with TRBD2. The V gene end was trimmed by 1 base and the J gene end by 5 bases; junction bases not matched to a gene: 7. Germline V gene sequence: CDR1 SQVTM, CDR2 ANQGSEA. This CDR3 has 15 residues. CDR3 region: CSVEVFSGRAHEQYF. The CDR3 DNA follows: TGCAGCGTTGAAGTCTTTAGCGGGAGGGCCCACGAGCAGTACTTC.

This clonotype was found a few times. The chain uses TRBV7-9 and TRBJ2-7, with a tentative D call TRBD1 (7 bases). Deletions cut 3 bases from V and 6 bases from J, with 18 bases between. Per the germline V gene, CDR1 is SEHNR and CDR2 is FQNEAQ (reference sequence). The CDR3 runs to 15 residues. CDR3 region: CASSFLAGQYGEQYF. Written as DNA, the CDR3 is TGTGCCAGCAGCTTCTTGGCGGGACAGTACGGCGAGCAGTACTTC.

This clonotype was detected a few times. The V and J genes are TRBV7-8 and TRBJ2-7, with TRBD1 matching over 8 bases. CDR1 and CDR2 from the germline V gene are SGHVS and FQNEAQ. This CDR3 contains 12 residues. With V trimmed by 9 bases and J by 6 bases, 7 bases remained unmatched. The CDR3 is CASGQGSREQYF. Here the CDR3 DNA reads TGTGCCAGTGGACAGGGATCTCGCGAGCAGTACTTC.

Many counts were recorded for this clonotype. The genes are TRBV11-2 and TRBJ2-2; 11 nucleotides match TRBD2. Germline loops: CDR1 SGHAT, CDR2 FQNNGV. V trimming: 0 bases; J trimming: 7 bases; junction bases outside the gene matches: 4. The CDR3 covers 16 residues. The CDR3 nucleotides are TGTGCCAGCAGCTTAGATAGCGGGAGGGAGAGCGGGGAGCTGTTTTTT. As protein: CASSLDSGRESGELFF.

In this sample, this clonotype turned up many times. The chain uses TRBV4-2 and TRBJ2-7; a weak D match, TRBD1 (5 bases). Per the germline V gene, CDR1 is LGHNA and CDR2 is YNFKEQ. This CDR3 comprises 13 residues. Trimming removed 0 bases from V and 6 bases from J, with 9 bases in between. The CDR3 DNA reads TGTGCCAGCAGCCAAGAAAGGGGTCGCGAGCAGTACTTC. Amino acid sequence: CASSQERGREQYF.